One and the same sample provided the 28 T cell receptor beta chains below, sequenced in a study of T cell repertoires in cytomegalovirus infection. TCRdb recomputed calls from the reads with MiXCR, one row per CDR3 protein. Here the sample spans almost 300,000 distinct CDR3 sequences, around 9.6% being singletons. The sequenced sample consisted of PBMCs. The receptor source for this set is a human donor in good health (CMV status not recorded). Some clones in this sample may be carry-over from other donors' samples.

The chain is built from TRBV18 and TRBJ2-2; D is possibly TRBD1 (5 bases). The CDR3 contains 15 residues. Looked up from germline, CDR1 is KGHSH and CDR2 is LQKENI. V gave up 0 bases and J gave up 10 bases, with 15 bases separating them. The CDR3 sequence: CASSPPKGQGPELFF. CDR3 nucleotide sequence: TGTGCCAGCTCACCACCAAAAGGGCAGGGTCCGGAGCTGTTTTTT.

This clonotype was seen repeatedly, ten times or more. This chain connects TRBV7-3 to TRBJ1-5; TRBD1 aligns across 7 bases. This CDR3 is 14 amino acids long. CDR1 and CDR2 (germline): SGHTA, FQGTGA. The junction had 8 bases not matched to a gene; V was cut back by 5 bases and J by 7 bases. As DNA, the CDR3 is TGTGCCAGCAGCGCGACAGGGTTGGGGCAGCCCCAGCATTTT. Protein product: CASSATGLGQPQHF.

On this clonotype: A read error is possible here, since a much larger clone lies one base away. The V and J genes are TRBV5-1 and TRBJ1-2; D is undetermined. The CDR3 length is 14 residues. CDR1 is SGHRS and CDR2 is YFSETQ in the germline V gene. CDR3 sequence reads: CTSSLVGGTYGYTF. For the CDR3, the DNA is TGCACCAGCAGCTTGGTTGGAGGTACCTATGGCTACACCTTC.

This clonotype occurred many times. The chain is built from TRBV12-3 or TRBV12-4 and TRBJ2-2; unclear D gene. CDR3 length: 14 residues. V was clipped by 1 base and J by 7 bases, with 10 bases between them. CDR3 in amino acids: CASSLGQQSGELFF. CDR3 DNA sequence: TGTGCCAGCAGTTTAGGGCAGCAAAGCGGGGAGCTGTTTTTT.

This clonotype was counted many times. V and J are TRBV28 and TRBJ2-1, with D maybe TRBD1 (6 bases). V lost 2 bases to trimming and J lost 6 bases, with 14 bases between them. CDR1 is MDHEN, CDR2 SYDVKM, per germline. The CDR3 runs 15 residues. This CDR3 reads CASSLPGQKSNEQFF. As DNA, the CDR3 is TGTGCCAGCAGTTTACCCGGACAGAAGTCCAATGAGCAGTTCTTC.

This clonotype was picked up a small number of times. In DNA, the CDR3 is TGTGCCAGCAGTTACCGGTCAGGGGGCGCATGGACTGAAGCTTTCTTT. Its protein is CASSYRSGGAWTEAFF. The chain joins TRBV6-5 to TRBJ1-1; TRBD1 agrees at 8 bases. CDR1 is MNHEY, CDR2 SVGAGI, per germline. V lost 2 bases and J lost 5; bases outside the gene matches: 10. This CDR3 spans 16 amino acids.

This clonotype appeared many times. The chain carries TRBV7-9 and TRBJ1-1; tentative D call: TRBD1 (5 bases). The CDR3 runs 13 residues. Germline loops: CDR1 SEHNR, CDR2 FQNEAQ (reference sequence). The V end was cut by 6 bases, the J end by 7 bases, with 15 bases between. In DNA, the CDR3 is TGTGCCAGCAGACGGGACCTCAACTTTGAAGCTTTCTTT. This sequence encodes CASRRDLNFEAFF.

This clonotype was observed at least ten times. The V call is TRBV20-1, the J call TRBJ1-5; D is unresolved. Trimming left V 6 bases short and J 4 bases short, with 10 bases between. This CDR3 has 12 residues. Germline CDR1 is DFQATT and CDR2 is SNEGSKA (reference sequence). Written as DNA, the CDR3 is TGCAGTGCCGGCCCGCTTAATCAGCCCCAGCATTTT. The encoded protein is CSAGPLNQPQHF.

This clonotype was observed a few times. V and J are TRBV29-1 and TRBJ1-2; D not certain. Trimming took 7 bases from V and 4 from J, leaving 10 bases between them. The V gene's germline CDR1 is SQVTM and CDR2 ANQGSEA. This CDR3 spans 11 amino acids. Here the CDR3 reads CSAEGGYGYTF. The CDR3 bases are TGCAGCGCCGAGGGTGGCTATGGCTACACCTTC.

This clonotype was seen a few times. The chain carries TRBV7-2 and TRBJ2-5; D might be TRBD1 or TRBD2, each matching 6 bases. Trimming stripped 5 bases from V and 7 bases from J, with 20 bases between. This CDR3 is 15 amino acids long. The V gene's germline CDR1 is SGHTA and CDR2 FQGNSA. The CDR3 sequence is CASSLGAGHGGTQYF. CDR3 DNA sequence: TGTGCCAGCAGCCTGGGGGCGGGGCACGGGGGGACCCAGTACTTC.

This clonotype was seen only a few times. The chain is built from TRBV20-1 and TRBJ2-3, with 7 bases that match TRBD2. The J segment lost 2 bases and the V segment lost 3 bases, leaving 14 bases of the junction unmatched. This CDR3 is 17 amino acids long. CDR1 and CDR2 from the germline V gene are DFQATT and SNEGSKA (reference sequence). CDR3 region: CSARPPAGRGSTDTQYF. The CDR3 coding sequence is TGCAGTGCTAGGCCCCCCGCCGGGCGGGGGTCCACAGATACGCAGTATTTT.

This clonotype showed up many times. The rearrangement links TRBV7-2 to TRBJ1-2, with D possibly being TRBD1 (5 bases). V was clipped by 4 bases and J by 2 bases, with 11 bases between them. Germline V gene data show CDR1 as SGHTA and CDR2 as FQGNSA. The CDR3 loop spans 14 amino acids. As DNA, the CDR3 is TGTGCCAGCAGCTATCTGGGGGGGAACTATGGCTACACCTTC. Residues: CASSYLGGNYGYTF.

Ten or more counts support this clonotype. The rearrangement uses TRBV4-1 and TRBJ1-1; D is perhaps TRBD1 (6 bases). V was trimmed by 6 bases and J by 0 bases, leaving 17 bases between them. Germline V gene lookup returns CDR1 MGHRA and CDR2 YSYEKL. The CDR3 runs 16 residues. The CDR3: CASRPWGATMNTEAFF. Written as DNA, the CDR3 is TGCGCCAGCAGGCCGTGGGGGGCCACCATGAACACTGAAGCTTTCTTT.

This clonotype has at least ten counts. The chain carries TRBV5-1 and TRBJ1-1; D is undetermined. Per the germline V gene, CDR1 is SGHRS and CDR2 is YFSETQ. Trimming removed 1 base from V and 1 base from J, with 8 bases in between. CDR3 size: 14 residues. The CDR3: CASSLTAPNTEAFF. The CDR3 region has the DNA TGCGCCAGCAGCTTGACAGCCCCGAACACTGAAGCTTTCTTT.

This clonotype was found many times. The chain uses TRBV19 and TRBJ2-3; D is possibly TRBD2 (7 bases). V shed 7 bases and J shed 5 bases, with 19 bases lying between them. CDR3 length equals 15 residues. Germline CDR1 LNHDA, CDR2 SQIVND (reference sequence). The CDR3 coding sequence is TGTGCCAGTAACTGGGGGGGCCGGGATGGAGATACGCAGTATTTT. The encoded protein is CASNWGGRDGDTQYF.

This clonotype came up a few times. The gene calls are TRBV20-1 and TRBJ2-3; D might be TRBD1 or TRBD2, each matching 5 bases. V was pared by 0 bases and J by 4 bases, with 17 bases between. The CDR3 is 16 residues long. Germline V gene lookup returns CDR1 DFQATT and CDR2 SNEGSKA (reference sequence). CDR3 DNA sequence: TGCAGTGCTAGAGACCAGGGAGTTTGGGGTCCAGATACGCAGTATTTT. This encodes CSARDQGVWGPDTQYF.

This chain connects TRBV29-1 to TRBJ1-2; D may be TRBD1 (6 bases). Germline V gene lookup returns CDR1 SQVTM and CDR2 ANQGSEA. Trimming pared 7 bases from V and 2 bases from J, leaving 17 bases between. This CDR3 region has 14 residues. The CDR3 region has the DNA TGCAGCGCTATAACCCGACAGGCGAACTATGGCTACACCTTC. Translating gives CSAITRQANYGYTF.

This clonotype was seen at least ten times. The CDR3 nucleotides read TGTGCCAGCAGCCAACCGGGACAGGGCCCCTACGAGCAGTACTTC. Amino acid sequence: CASSQPGQGPYEQYF. V is TRBV3-1 and J is TRBJ2-7, with TRBD1 matching 9 bases. The CDR3 runs to 15 residues. Per the germline V gene, CDR1 is LGHDT and CDR2 is YNNKEL (reference sequence). V lost 2 bases, J lost 2 bases, and 4 bases stayed unmatched.

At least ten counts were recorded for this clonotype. The CDR3 DNA follows: TGTGCCAGCAGTTCACCGGGGCACACCGGGGAGCTGTTTTTT. Translation: CASSSPGHTGELFF. The chain joins TRBV28 to TRBJ2-2, with D perhaps given as TRBD1 or TRBD2 (5 bases each). V was clipped by 4 bases and J by 3 bases, with 9 bases between them. The CDR3 is made up of 14 amino acids. Germline lookup yields CDR1 MDHEN and CDR2 SYDVKM.

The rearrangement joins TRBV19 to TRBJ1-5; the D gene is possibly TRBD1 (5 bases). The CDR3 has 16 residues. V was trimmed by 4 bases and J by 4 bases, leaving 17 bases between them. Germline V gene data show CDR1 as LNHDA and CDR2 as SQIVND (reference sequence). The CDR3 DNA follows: TGTGCCAGTAGTAGCCCTAGGGACCTTTTGAATCAGCCCCAGCATTTT. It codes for CASSSPRDLLNQPQHF. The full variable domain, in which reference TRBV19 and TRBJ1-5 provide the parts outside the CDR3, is DGGITQSPKYLFRKEGQNVTLSCEQNLNHDAMYWYRQDPGQGLRLIYYSQIVNDFQKGDIAEGYSVSREKKESFPLTVTSAQKNPTAFYLCASSSPRDLLNQPQHFGDGTRLSIL.

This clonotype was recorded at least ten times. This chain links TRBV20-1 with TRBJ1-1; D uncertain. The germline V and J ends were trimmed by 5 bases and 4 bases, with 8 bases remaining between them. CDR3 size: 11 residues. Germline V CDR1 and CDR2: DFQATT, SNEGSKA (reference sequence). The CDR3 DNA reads TGCAGTGCTCCCCGGGGCACTGAAGCTTTCTTT. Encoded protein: CSAPRGTEAFF.

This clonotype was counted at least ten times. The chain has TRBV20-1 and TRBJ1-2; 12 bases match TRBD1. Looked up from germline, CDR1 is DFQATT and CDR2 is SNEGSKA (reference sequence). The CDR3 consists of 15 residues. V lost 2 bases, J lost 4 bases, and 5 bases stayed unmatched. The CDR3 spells CSARPGQGAFYGYTF. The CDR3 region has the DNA TGCAGTGCTAGACCGGGACAGGGGGCGTTCTATGGCTACACCTTC.

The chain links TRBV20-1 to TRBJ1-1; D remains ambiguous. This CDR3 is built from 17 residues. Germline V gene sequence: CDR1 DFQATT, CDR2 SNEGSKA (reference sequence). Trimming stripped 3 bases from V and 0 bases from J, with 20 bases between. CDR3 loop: CSASSGYLTAMNTEAFF. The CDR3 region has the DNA TGCAGTGCTAGTTCGGGCTACCTTACGGCAATGAACACTGAAGCTTTCTTT.

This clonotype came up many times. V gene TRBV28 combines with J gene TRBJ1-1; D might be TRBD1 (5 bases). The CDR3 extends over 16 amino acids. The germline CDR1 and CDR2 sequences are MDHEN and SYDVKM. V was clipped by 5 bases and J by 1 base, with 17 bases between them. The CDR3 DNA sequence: TGTGCCAGCAGTCTCCGGGGGAGAGGAGGGAACACTGAAGCTTTCTTT. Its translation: CASSLRGRGGNTEAFF.

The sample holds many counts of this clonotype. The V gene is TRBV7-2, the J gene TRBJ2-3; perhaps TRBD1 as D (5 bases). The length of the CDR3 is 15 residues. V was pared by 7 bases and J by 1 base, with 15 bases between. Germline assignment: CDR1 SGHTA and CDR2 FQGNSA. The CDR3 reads CASTGQLGGTDTQYF. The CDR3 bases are TGTGCCAGCACCGGTCAGCTAGGGGGCACAGATACGCAGTATTTT. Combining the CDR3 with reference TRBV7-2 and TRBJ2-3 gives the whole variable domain GAGVSQSPSNKVTEKGKDVELRCDPISGHTALYWYRQSLGQGLEFLIYFQGNSAPDKSGLPSDRFSAERTGGSVSTLTIQRTQQEDSAVYLCASTGQLGGTDTQYFGPGTRLTVL.

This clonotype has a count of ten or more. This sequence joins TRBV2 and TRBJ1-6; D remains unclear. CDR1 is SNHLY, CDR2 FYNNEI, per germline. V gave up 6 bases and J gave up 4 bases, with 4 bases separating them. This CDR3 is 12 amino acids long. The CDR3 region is CASRLYNSPLHF. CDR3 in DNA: TGTGCCAGCAGGCTTTATAATTCACCCCTCCACTTT.

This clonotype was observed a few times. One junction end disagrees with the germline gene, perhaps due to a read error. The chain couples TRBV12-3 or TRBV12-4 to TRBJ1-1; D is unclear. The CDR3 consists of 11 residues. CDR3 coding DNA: TGTGCCAGCAGCTTAGAGCACGAAGCTTTCTTT. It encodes CASSLEHEAFF.

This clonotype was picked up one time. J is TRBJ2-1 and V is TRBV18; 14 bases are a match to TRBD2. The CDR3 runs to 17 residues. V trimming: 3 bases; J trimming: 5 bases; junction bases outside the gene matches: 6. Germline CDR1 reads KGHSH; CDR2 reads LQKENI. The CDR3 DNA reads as TGTGCCAGCTCACCCTGGACTAGCGGGGGGCTCCACAATGAGCAGTTCTTC. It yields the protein CASSPWTSGGLHNEQFF.